This T cell receptor beta chain derives from a study of blood T cell repertoires in COVID-19. Study context: In each case, the material was cDNA or gDNA derived from T cells, B-cell-depleted T cells, or PBMCs.

This clone was detected only once. The CDR3 runs to 17 residues. Germline V gene data show CDR1 as SGHRS and CDR2 as YFSETQ. V was trimmed by 1 base and J by 0 bases, leaving 11 bases between them. In the authors' workflow: How many nucleated cells were present was estimated from reference gene primer amplification. The method was immunoSEQ multiplex PCR; TCRdb's version includes in-frame clones alone and lacks a portion of them. The DNA was the basis for D and trimming; V, J and clone size are from that table. The data show approximately 170,000 clones, 65% to 90% seen once. The sequencing sample was made of peripheral blood. The receptor comes from a man aged 45-60 years with active or convalescent COVID-19. The genes are TRBV5-1 and TRBJ2-6; no firm D call. Here the CDR3 reads CASSLTLSFSGANVLTF. The CDR3 coding sequence is TGCGCCAGCAGCTTGACGCTGAGTTTCTCTGGGGCCAACGTCCTGACTTTC.